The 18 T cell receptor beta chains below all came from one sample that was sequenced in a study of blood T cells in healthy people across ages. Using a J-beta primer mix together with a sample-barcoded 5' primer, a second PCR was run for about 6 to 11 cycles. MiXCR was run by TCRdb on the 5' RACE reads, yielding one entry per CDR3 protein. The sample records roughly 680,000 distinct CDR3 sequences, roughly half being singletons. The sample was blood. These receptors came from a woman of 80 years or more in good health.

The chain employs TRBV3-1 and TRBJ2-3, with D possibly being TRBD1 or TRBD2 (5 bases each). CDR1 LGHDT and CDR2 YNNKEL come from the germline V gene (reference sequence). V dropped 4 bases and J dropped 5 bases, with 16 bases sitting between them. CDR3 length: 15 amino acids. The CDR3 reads CASSRVGQGEDTQYF. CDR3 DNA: TGTGCCAGCAGCCGAGTAGGGCAGGGAGAAGATACGCAGTATTTT.

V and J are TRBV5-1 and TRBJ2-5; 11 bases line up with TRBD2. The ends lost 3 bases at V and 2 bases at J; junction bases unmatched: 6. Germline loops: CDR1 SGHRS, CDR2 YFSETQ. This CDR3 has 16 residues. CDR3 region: CASSWGLAASQETQYF. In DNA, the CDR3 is TGCGCCAGCAGCTGGGGACTAGCGGCGTCTCAAGAGACCCAGTACTTC.

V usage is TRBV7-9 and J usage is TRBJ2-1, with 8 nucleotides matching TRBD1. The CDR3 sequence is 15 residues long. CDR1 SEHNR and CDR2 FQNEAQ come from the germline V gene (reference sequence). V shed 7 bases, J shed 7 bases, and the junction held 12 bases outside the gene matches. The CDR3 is CASTQKRDRLNEQFF. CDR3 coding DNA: TGTGCCAGCACCCAGAAGAGGGACAGGTTAAATGAGCAGTTCTTC.

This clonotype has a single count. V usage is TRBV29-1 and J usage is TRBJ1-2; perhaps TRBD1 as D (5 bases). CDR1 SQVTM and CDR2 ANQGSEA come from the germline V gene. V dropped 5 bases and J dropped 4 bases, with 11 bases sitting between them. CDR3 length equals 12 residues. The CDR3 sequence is CSVSGGLYGYTF. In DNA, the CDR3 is TGCAGCGTTTCGGGGGGACTCTATGGCTACACCTTC.

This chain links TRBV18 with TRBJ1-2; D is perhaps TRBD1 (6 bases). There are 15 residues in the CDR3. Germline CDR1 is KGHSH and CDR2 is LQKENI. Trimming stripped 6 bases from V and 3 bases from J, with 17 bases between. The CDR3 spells CASSTDQGRDYGYTF. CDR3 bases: TGTGCCAGCTCCACCGACCAGGGGCGAGACTATGGCTACACCTTC.

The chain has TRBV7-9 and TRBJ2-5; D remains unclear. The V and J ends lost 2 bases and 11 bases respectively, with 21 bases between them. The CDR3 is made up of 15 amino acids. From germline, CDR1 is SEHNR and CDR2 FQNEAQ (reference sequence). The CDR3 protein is CASSLTSALPLEQYF. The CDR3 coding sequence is TGTGCCAGCAGCTTAACCTCAGCTCTCCCCTTGGAGCAGTACTTC.

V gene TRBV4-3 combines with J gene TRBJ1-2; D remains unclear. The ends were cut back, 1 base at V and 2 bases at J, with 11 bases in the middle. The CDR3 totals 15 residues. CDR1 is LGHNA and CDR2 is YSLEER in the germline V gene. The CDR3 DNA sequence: TGCGCCAGCAGCCAAGGGTCTACAACGAACTATGGCTACACCTTC. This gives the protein CASSQGSTTNYGYTF.

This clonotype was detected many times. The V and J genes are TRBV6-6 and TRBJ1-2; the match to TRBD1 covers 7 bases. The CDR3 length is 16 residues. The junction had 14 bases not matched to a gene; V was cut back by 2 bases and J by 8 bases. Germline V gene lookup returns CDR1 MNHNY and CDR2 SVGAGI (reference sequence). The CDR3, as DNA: TGTGCCAGCAGTTACCCTCGACAGGGAGTTTCTAAGGGCTACACCTTC. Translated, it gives CASSYPRQGVSKGYTF.

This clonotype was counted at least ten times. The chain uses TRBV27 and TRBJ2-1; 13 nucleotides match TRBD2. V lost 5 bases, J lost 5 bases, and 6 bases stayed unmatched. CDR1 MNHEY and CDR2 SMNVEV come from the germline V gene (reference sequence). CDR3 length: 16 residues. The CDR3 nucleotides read TGTGCCAGCAGTAGCCTGGGACTAGCGGGAAACAATGAGCAGTTCTTC. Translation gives CASSSLGLAGNNEQFF.

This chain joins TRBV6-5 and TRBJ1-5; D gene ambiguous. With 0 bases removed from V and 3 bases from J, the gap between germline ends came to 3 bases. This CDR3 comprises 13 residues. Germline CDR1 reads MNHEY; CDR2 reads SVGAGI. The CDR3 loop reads CASSYSHNQPQHF. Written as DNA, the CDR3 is TGTGCCAGCAGTTACTCACACAATCAGCCCCAGCATTTT.

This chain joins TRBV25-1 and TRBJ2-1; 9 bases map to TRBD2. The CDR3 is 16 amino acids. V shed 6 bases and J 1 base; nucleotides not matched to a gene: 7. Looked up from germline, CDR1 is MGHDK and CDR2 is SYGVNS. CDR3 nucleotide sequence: TGTGCCAGCAGAGGCGGGAGGGCTAGGTCCTACAATGAGCAGTTCTTC. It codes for CASRGGRARSYNEQFF.

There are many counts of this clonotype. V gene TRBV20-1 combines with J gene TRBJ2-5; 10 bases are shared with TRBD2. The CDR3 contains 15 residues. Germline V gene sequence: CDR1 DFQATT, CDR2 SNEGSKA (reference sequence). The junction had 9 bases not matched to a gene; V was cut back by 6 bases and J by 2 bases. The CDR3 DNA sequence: TGCAGTGCGAGCCGGACTAGCGGCATACAAGAGACCCAGTACTTC. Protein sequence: CSASRTSGIQETQYF.

The CDR3 here is CASSYRGGNYGYTF. The CDR3 nucleotides read TGTGCCAGCAGCTACAGGGGCGGGAACTATGGCTACACCTTC. The J gene is TRBJ1-2, the V gene TRBV9; 7 nucleotides align to TRBD1. This CDR3 region has 14 residues. Trimming at V came to 4 bases and at J to 2 bases, leaving 5 bases not matched to a gene. The V gene's germline CDR1 is SGDLS and CDR2 YYNGEE.

CDR3 in DNA: TGTGCCAGCTCCTATCGACTAGCGGGCTACGAGCAGTACTTC. Protein: CASSYRLAGYEQYF. The chain combines TRBV28 with TRBJ2-7, with 10 bases matching TRBD2. The CDR3 totals 14 residues. The V gene end was trimmed by 8 bases and the J gene end by 3 bases; junction bases not matched to a gene: 7. Germline V CDR1 and CDR2: MDHEN, SYDVKM. Combining the CDR3 with reference TRBV28 and TRBJ2-7 gives the whole variable domain DVKVTQSSRYLVKRTGEKVFLECVQDMDHENMFWYRQDPGLGLRLIYFSYDVKMKEKGDIPEGYSVSREKKERFSLILESASTNQTSMYLCASSYRLAGYEQYFGPGTRLTVT.

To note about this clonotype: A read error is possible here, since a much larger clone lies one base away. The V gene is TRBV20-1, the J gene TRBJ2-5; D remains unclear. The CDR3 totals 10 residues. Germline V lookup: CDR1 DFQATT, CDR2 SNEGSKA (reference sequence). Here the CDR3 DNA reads TGCAGGGCTAGTACCGGGACCCAGTACTTC. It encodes CRASTGTQYF.

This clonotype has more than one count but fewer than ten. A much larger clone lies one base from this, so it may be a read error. CDR3 nucleotide sequence: TGTGCCAGCAGCTTACAGGGTGAGCAGTACTTC. Translation gives CASSLQGEQYF. The chain couples TRBV13 to TRBJ2-5; TRBD1 might be the D (5 bases). The CDR3 length is 11 residues. Germline V gives CDR1 PRHDT, CDR2 FYEKMQ (reference sequence). V shed 2 bases and J shed 11 bases, with 9 bases lying between them.

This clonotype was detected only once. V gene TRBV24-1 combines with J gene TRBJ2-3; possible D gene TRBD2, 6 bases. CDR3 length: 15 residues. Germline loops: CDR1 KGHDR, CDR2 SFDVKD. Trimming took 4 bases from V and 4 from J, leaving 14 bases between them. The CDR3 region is CATSEGEDIADTQYF. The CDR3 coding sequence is TGTGCCACCAGTGAGGGGGAGGATATCGCAGATACGCAGTATTTT.

This CDR3 is CASSQVGTSGNLAKNIQYF. The CDR3 region has the DNA TGTGCCAGCAGCCAGGTCGGGACTAGCGGGAATCTAGCCAAAAACATTCAGTACTTC. The gene calls are TRBV7-3 and TRBJ2-4, with 13 bases that match TRBD2. This CDR3 comprises 19 residues. Looked up from germline, CDR1 is SGHTA and CDR2 is FQGTGA. The trim removed 5 bases at V and 0 bases at J, leaving 10 bases unmatched.